The 7 T cell receptor beta chains listed next were all sequenced from one sample in a study of OX40 agonist ivuxolimab in advanced cancers. The receptor library was made with the immunoSEQ multiplex PCR assay. TCRdb took over this immuneACCESS table, retaining in-frame rearrangements with V and J assigned. Such tables are incomplete; in checked studies, under half of the missing clones stem from an unresolved V gene, and the remainder is unexplained. In all, the sample holds some 48,000 clones, and approximately 85% of those were seen once. The biggest ten clones account for approximately 2.1% of the sample. The sample in question was CD4+ or CD8+ T cells sorted from blood, obtained in a trial of the OX40 agonist ivuxolimab. The receptors derive from an adult with an advanced solid tumor such as melanoma, head and neck, liver or kidney cancer.

The chain carries TRBV5-6 and TRBJ2-7; no clear D. There are 13 residues in the CDR3. Trimming stripped 0 bases from V and 9 bases from J, with 13 bases between. CDR1 SGHDT and CDR2 YYEEEE come from the germline V gene. The CDR3: CASSLADAQVQYF. As DNA, the CDR3 is TGTGCCAGCAGCTTGGCGGACGCGCAGGTGCAGTACTTC.

This chain connects TRBV5-1 to TRBJ2-7, with no clear D. The CDR3 contains 13 residues. Germline V lookup: CDR1 SGHRS, CDR2 YFSETQ. Trimming cost V 2 bases and J 7 bases, with 13 bases left between them. CDR3 sequence: CASSLIRPGEQYF. As DNA, the CDR3 is TGCGCCAGCAGCTTAATCCGACCTGGGGAGCAGTACTTC.

J is TRBJ2-4 and V is TRBV10-2, with 11 bases lining up with TRBD1. J was trimmed by 1 base and V by 4 bases; bases with no gene match: 12. CDR3 length: 19 residues. CDR1 is WSHSY and CDR2 is SAAADI in the germline V gene. Here the CDR3 DNA reads TGCGCCAGCAGTGTGGGGACAGGGGGGTCCGCTGGGGCCAAAAACATTCAGTACTTC. Protein product: CASSVGTGGSAGAKNIQYF.

The chain recombines TRBV13 with TRBJ1-2; D perhaps matches TRBD1 (5 bases). The CDR3 is 18 amino acids. Trimming cost V 1 base and J 5 bases, with 23 bases left between them. CDR1 PRHDT and CDR2 FYEKMQ come from the germline V gene (reference sequence). The DNA for the CDR3 is TGTGCCAGCAGCTTAGTGGCCGAGGTCCGGGGGAAGCAGTATGGCTACACCTTC. It yields the protein CASSLVAEVRGKQYGYTF.

The CDR3 is CASSEPGYEQYF. CDR3 coding DNA: TGTGCCAGCAGTGAACCCGGATACGAGCAGTACTTC. V and J are TRBV6-5 and TRBJ2-7; D gene ambiguous. Germline CDR1 MNHEY, CDR2 SVGAGI. V was trimmed by 5 bases and J by 4 bases, leaving 9 bases between them. This CDR3 comprises 12 residues.

This sequence joins TRBV19 and TRBJ1-6, with D maybe TRBD1 (5 bases). Germline CDR1 reads LNHDA; CDR2 reads SQIVND (reference sequence). Deletions cut 5 bases from V and 16 bases from J, with 15 bases between. This CDR3 has 12 residues. DNA for the CDR3: TGTGCCAGTAGTGAAGGACAAGCCCCTCTCCACTTT. Protein sequence: CASSEGQAPLHF.

The chain joins TRBV29-1 to TRBJ2-1; 12 bases line up with TRBD2. The CDR3 contains 16 residues. Germline lookup yields CDR1 SQVTM and CDR2 ANQGSEA. The trim removed 2 bases at V and 4 bases at J, leaving 6 bases unmatched. CDR3: CSVETSSGRDYNEQFF. The DNA of the CDR3 is TGCAGCGTTGAAACGTCTAGCGGGAGGGATTACAATGAGCAGTTCTTC.